These 4 T cell receptor beta chains were all obtained from the same sample, sequenced in a study of monozygotic twins with inflammatory bowel disease (dated by TCRdb to between 2018 and 2020). Library construction relied on 5' RACE. Sequencer: Illumina HiSeq 2500. Reads reprocessed by TCRdb are summarized as one entry per CDR3 protein sequence, and DNA is absent. This sample's table lists around 380,000 distinct CDR3 sequences. 2% to 2.5% of the sample rests with the top ten. The specimen was blood. The origin of the receptors is a human donor with ulcerative colitis or Crohn's disease, or a healthy co-twin of an affected twin (not recorded which).

The V gene is TRBV9, the J gene TRBJ2-3; TCRdb picks TRBD2, but there is no DNA to check that call. CDR1 and CDR2 (germline): SGDLS, YYNGEE. There are 16 residues in the CDR3. The CDR3 loop reads CASSVGSGGVHDTQYF.

The chain links TRBV29-1 to TRBJ1-1. The length of the CDR3 is 11 residues. Per the germline V gene, CDR1 is SQVTM and CDR2 is ANQGSEA. CDR3 loop: CSVRSRAEAFF.

This chain connects TRBV11-2 to TRBJ2-1; TCRdb's D call of TRBD2 is untestable without DNA. CDR3 length equals 16 residues. Germline CDR1 SGHAT, CDR2 FQNNGV. CDR3: CASSQLGGLPHNEQFF.

This sequence joins TRBV29-1 and TRBJ2-7; TCRdb calls TRBD1, which cannot be checked without DNA. Germline assignment: CDR1 SQVTM and CDR2 ANQGSEA. The CDR3 extends over 13 amino acids. The CDR3: CSAHRDGLGEQYF.